Listed below are T cell receptor beta chains from one sample, sequenced in a study of T cell responses to AZD1222 COVID-19 vaccine. Produced via immunoSEQ multiplex PCR; TCRdb's table is partial and in-frame only. The sample carries approximately 180,000 clones, 87% recorded once. Specimen: peripheral blood, collected on day 0 of AZD1222 vaccination. The receptor source for this set is an adult in good health. Each CDR3 is given with its conserved first and last residue. D genes are given only for firm matches.

j_gene: TRBJ1-2
d_gene: TRBD1
v_gene: TRBV28
CDR3nt: TGTGCCAGCAGTTCCGGGACAGGGCCAACTATTAGCTATGGCTACACCTTC
CDR3aa: CASSSGTGPTISYGYTF

j_gene: TRBJ2-1
d_gene: TRBD2
v_gene: TRBV12-3/TRBV12-4
CDR3nt: TGTGCCAGCACCAAAGAAACTAGCGGGTTGCAGTTCTTC
CDR3aa: CASTKETSGLQFF

j_gene: TRBJ2-1
d_gene: -
v_gene: TRBV7-8
CDR3nt: TGTGCCAGCATCCTCCGACGGGACGTCTCCTACAATGAGCAGTTCTTC
CDR3aa: CASILRRDVSYNEQFF

j_gene: TRBJ1-2
d_gene: -
v_gene: TRBV3-1/TRBV3-2
CDR3nt: TGTGCCAGCAGCCACCGGGACAACCCTAACTATGGCTACACCTTC
CDR3aa: CASSHRDNPNYGYTF

j_gene: TRBJ1-5
d_gene: -
v_gene: TRBV12-5
CDR3nt: TGTGCTAGTGGTTTAGACCTACGGCTGGGGCAGCCCCAGCATTTT
CDR3aa: CASGLDLRLGQPQHF

j_gene: TRBJ2-5
d_gene: -
v_gene: TRBV5-4
CDR3nt: TGTGCCAGCAGCTTGGGCGGATCAGGAGGGTACCAAGAGACCCAGTACTTC
CDR3aa: CASSLGGSGGYQETQYF

j_gene: TRBJ2-2
d_gene: TRBD1
v_gene: TRBV2
CDR3nt: TGTGCCAGCAGTGGAAACAGGGGAACCGGGGAGCTGTTTTTT
CDR3aa: CASSGNRGTGELFF

j_gene: TRBJ2-1
d_gene: -
v_gene: TRBV4-1
CDR3nt: TGCGCCAGCAGCCCAGAGGTAGTCTGGGAGCAGTTCTTC
CDR3aa: CASSPEVVWEQFF

j_gene: TRBJ2-7
d_gene: -
v_gene: TRBV5-1
CDR3nt: TGCGCCAGCAGCTTGGCGAGCGGGTCGGGCGAGCAGTACTTC
CDR3aa: CASSLASGSGEQYF

j_gene: TRBJ2-3
d_gene: TRBD1
v_gene: TRBV11-2
CDR3nt: TGTGCCAGCAGCTTAGGACAGGGCGTGAGGACAGATACGCAGTATTTT
CDR3aa: CASSLGQGVRTDTQYF

j_gene: TRBJ1-1
d_gene: -
v_gene: TRBV6-6
CDR3nt: TGTGCCAGCAGCCTAAGACAGGCTGAAGCTTTCTTT
CDR3aa: CASSLRQAEAFF

j_gene: TRBJ1-3
d_gene: -
v_gene: TRBV5-1
CDR3nt: TGCGCCAGCAGGCCTGAGGCGGGTGGTGGAAACACCATATATTTT
CDR3aa: CASRPEAGGGNTIYF